The rows below give T cell receptor beta chains drawn from one sample of a study of shared clonotypes between healthy human individuals. Only in-frame clones appear in the TCRdb table, and some are missing; sequencing was by immunoSEQ multiplex PCR. This sample has more than 2,000,000 clones; approximately 95% occur once, and the top ten carry 0.39%. Sequenced sample: naive CD4+ T cells from PBMCs. These receptor sequences come from a man younger than 30 in good health. Some clones in this sample may be carry-over from other donors' samples. Both conserved end residues are part of each CDR3. The order of the fields is D gene, V gene, J gene, clone size, CDR3 protein, CDR3 DNA. The D gene is left open where the match is weak. Rows give clone size only sometimes, using once, few, many, or a class for an expanded clone.

d_gene: TRBD1
v_gene: TRBV5-1
j_gene: TRBJ2-3
abundance: .
CDR3aa: CASSMTGGGTDTQYF
CDR3nt: TGCGCCAGCAGCATGACAGGGGGCGGCACAGATACGCAGTATTTT

d_gene: .
v_gene: TRBV2
j_gene: TRBJ1-6
abundance: .
CDR3aa: CASRPTGSDSPLHF
CDR3nt: TGTGCCAGCAGACCAACAGGGTCTGATTCACCCCTCCACTTT

d_gene: .
v_gene: TRBV20-1
j_gene: TRBJ2-7
abundance: .
CDR3aa: CSAKVYEQYF
CDR3nt: TGCAGTGCTAAAGTCTACGAGCAGTACTTC

d_gene: .
v_gene: TRBV9
j_gene: TRBJ2-2
abundance: .
CDR3aa: CASSVTRNTGELFF
CDR3nt: TGTGCCAGCAGCGTAACTCGGAACACCGGGGAGCTGTTTTTT

d_gene: .
v_gene: TRBV5-1
j_gene: TRBJ1-1
abundance: few
CDR3aa: CASSLEQDTEAFF
CDR3nt: TGCGCCAGCAGCTTGGAACAGGACACTGAAGCTTTCTTT

d_gene: .
v_gene: TRBV5-1
j_gene: TRBJ2-6
abundance: .
CDR3aa: CASSPTGSGANVLTF
CDR3nt: TGCGCCAGCAGCCCGACAGGCTCTGGGGCCAACGTCCTGACTTTC

d_gene: .
v_gene: TRBV2
j_gene: TRBJ2-1
abundance: .
CDR3aa: CASRVVVEQFF
CDR3nt: TGTGCCAGCAGGGTTGTTGTTGAGCAGTTCTTC

d_gene: TRBD1
v_gene: TRBV7-2
j_gene: TRBJ2-5
abundance: .
CDR3aa: CASSLGGQGVETQYF
CDR3nt: TGTGCCAGCAGCTTAGGCGGGCAGGGGGTAGAGACCCAGTACTTC

d_gene: .
v_gene: TRBV14
j_gene: TRBJ1-3
abundance: .
CDR3aa: CASSRTGLDSGNTIYF
CDR3nt: TGTGCCAGCAGCCGAACGGGCCTTGACTCTGGAAACACCATATATTTT

d_gene: TRBD2
v_gene: TRBV2
j_gene: TRBJ2-5
abundance: .
CDR3aa: CASRGLAGGPGDQYF
CDR3nt: TGTGCCAGCAGAGGACTAGCGGGAGGGCCGGGGGACCAGTACTTC

d_gene: TRBD1
v_gene: TRBV2
j_gene: TRBJ2-2
abundance: .
CDR3aa: CASSELPQGVTGELFF
CDR3nt: TGTGCCAGCAGTGAATTGCCCCAGGGGGTTACCGGGGAGCTGTTTTTT

d_gene: .
v_gene: TRBV11-3
j_gene: TRBJ2-1
abundance: .
CDR3aa: CASSLGGAYNEQFF
CDR3nt: TGTGCCAGCAGCTTAGGGGGGGCCTACAATGAGCAGTTCTTC

d_gene: TRBD1
v_gene: TRBV27
j_gene: TRBJ1-5
abundance: .
CDR3aa: CASSYRPGGSLDDQPQHF
CDR3nt: TGTGCCAGCAGTTACCGCCCAGGGGGAAGTCTCGACGATCAGCCCCAGCATTTT

d_gene: TRBD2
v_gene: TRBV18
j_gene: TRBJ2-1
abundance: .
CDR3aa: CASSLMSLAGEGEQFF
CDR3nt: TGTGCCAGCTCACTCATGAGTCTAGCGGGAGAGGGTGAGCAGTTCTTC

d_gene: .
v_gene: TRBV6-5
j_gene: TRBJ2-7
abundance: .
CDR3aa: CASSPRGGLYEQYF
CDR3nt: TGTGCCAGCAGCCCGAGGGGGGGTCTCTACGAGCAGTACTTC

d_gene: .
v_gene: TRBV5-1
j_gene: TRBJ2-7
abundance: .
CDR3aa: CASSLGAGLYEQYF
CDR3nt: TGCGCCAGCAGCTTGGGGGCCGGCCTCTACGAGCAGTACTTC